This TCR beta chain was identified during a study of blood T cell repertoires in COVID-19. Across the whole study: Sources were T cells, B-cell-depleted T cells, or PBMCs; the material itself was cDNA or gDNA.

Methods used by the authors: By means of reference gene primer amplification, nucleated cell counts were estimated. Here immunoSEQ multiplex PCR was the method, and the copy in TCRdb shows in-frame clones only, minus some. V, J and clone size derive from that table, while D and trimming were established from the DNA sequence. Here the sample spans some 30,000 clones, roughly 88% being singletons. This CDR3 has 14 amino acids. The V end lost 4 bases, the J end lost 10 bases, and 16 bases lay between the germline ends. CDR1 is LGHNA, CDR2 YSLEER, per germline. The sequence was obtained from a man between 70 and 80 years old with active or convalescent COVID-19. Source material: peripheral blood. The chain recombines TRBV4-3 with TRBJ1-4, with a tentative D call TRBD1 (6 bases). Here the CDR3 reads CASSRAQGSGKLFF. Here the CDR3 DNA reads TGCGCCAGCAGCCGCGCACAGGGTTCGGGAAAACTGTTTTTT.